This TCR beta chain was observed in a study of blood T cell repertoires in COVID-19. TCRdb keeps only in-frame clones here, not all; method: immunoSEQ multiplex PCR. The table records some 460,000 clones, roughly 87% of them present only once. The CDR3 has 12 residues. The germline V and J ends were trimmed by 4 bases and 6 bases, with 11 bases remaining between them. The V gene's germline CDR1 is SGHDT and CDR2 YYEEEE. The chain joins TRBV5-6 to TRBJ2-7; the D gene is possibly TRBD1 (6 bases). The clonotype comes from a woman younger than 30 with acute COVID-19. The sequencing input was PBMCs or T cells enriched from blood (not recorded which). The CDR3, as DNA: TGTGCCAGCAGCGCGTCAGGGGCCGAGCAGTACTTC. This sequence encodes CASSASGAEQYF.